The 22 T cell receptor beta chains below all came from one sample that was sequenced in a study of identical twins. Each CDR3 protein is one row after TCRdb ran MiXCR on the 5' RACE reads. Of a few hundred thousand distinct CDR3 sequences in the sample, 15% were seen once. These data are also associated with another study on yellow fever vaccine responses in identical twins.

The sequenced material came from CD4+ T cells sorted from blood. These receptors originate from a woman in her late teens or twenties in good health.

This clonotype was seen a handful of times. The rearrangement links TRBV18 to TRBJ2-1, with 8 bases identical to TRBD2. Looked up from germline, CDR1 is KGHSH and CDR2 is LQKENI. Unmatched junction bases numbered 15, after V lost 3 bases and J lost 2 bases. The CDR3 runs 19 residues. This CDR3 is CASSPRLPPLAGPYNEQFF. The CDR3, as DNA: TGTGCCAGCTCACCCCGCTTACCTCCCCTAGCGGGTCCCTACAATGAGCAGTTCTTC.

This clonotype was counted between two and nine times. This chain joins TRBV5-1 and TRBJ2-1, with 7 positions matching TRBD1. This CDR3 has 15 amino acids. Germline lookup yields CDR1 SGHRS and CDR2 YFSETQ. J lost 4 bases, V lost 4 bases, and 8 bases had no gene match. Here the CDR3 reads CASSALRDSYNEQFF. The CDR3 DNA reads as TGCGCCAGCAGCGCCCTACGGGACAGTTACAATGAGCAGTTCTTC.

This clonotype has just a few counts. This CDR3 reads CASSLDVRGTKAFF. DNA of the CDR3: TGTGCCAGCAGCTTGGATGTCAGGGGAACCAAAGCTTTCTTT. The V call is TRBV5-5, the J call TRBJ1-1, with D possibly TRBD1 on 6 matching bases. CDR3 length: 14 amino acids. The ends were cut back, 0 bases at V and 9 bases at J, with 15 bases in the middle. CDR1 and CDR2 from the germline V gene are SGHKS and YYEKEE (reference sequence). Complete variable domain (other parts from reference TRBV5-5 and TRBJ1-1): DAGVTQSPTHLIKTRGQQVTLRCSPISGHKSVSWYQQVLGQGPQFIFQYYEKEERGRGNFPDRFSARQFPNYSSELNVNALLLGDSALYLCASSLDVRGTKAFFGQGTRLTVV.

The chain carries TRBV7-9 and TRBJ2-7, with D hard to call. This CDR3 region has 15 residues. Germline lookup yields CDR1 SEHNR and CDR2 FQNEAQ (reference sequence). The V and J ends lost 1 base and 3 bases respectively, with 13 bases between them. The CDR3 sequence: CASSLVSGYNYEQYF. CDR3 DNA sequence: TGTGCCAGCAGCTTAGTAAGTGGCTACAACTACGAGCAGTACTTC.

A few counts support this clonotype. This chain uses TRBV28 with TRBJ1-4; a weak D match, TRBD1 (6 bases). The CDR3 extends over 15 amino acids. Germline V gene data show CDR1 as MDHEN and CDR2 as SYDVKM. With 5 bases removed from V and 7 bases from J, the gap between germline ends came to 17 bases. Written as DNA, the CDR3 is TGTGCCAGCAGTCCGCTGGGGGAAGGGGGTGAAAAACTGTTTTTT. Amino acid sequence: CASSPLGEGGEKLFF.

This clonotype has a handful of counts. The chain is built from TRBV6-1 and TRBJ2-2; D remains ambiguous. This CDR3 spans 13 amino acids. The V end lost 7 bases, the J end lost 6 bases, and 12 bases lay between the germline ends. Germline CDR1 is MNHNS and CDR2 is SASEGT. The CDR3 loop reads CASTSARAGELFF. The CDR3 region has the DNA TGTGCCAGCACCTCGGCACGCGCCGGGGAGCTGTTTTTT.

The chain couples TRBV5-4 to TRBJ2-5, with D possibly TRBD1 on 6 matching bases. From germline, CDR1 is SGHNT and CDR2 YYREEE (reference sequence). The CDR3 totals 14 residues. Deletions cut 4 bases from V and 5 bases from J, with 15 bases between. The CDR3 reads CASSASGQRETQYF. The CDR3 DNA reads as TGTGCCAGCAGCGCCTCGGGACAAAGGGAGACCCAGTACTTC. The variable domain in full, completed from reference TRBV5-4 and TRBJ2-5, reads ETGVTQSPTHLIKTRGQQVTLRCSSQSGHNTVSWYQQALGQGPQFIFQYYREEENGRGNFPPRFSGLQFPNYSSELNVNALELDDSALYLCASSASGQRETQYFGPGTRLLVL.

This clonotype was recorded many times. This sequence joins TRBV7-8 and TRBJ2-1; the match to TRBD1 covers 8 bases. Trimming took 5 bases from V and 5 from J; bases not matched to a gene: 14. The CDR3 length is 17 residues. The germline gives CDR1 SGHVS, CDR2 FQNEAQ. CDR3 sequence (DNA): TGTGCCAGCAGCGCCGACAGGGGCACCAATTATAACAATGAGCAGTTCTTC. This sequence encodes CASSADRGTNYNNEQFF.

This clonotype was seen only a few times. The chain uses TRBV12-3 or TRBV12-4 and TRBJ2-5; 7 positions agree with TRBD1. The CDR3 runs to 14 residues. The junction had 2 bases not matched to a gene; V was cut back by 4 bases and J by 0 bases. The CDR3 spells CASSSGQNQETQYF. Written as DNA, the CDR3 is TGTGCCAGCAGTTCGGGACAGAACCAAGAGACCCAGTACTTC.

This clonotype was seen more than once but under ten times. This chain uses TRBV10-3 with TRBJ2-3, with 12 bases that match TRBD2. Germline CDR1 and CDR2: ENHRY and SYGVKD. J was trimmed by 6 bases and V by 3 bases; bases with no gene match: 7. The CDR3 is 16 amino acids. The CDR3 sequence is CAISDPTSGGSDTQYF. CDR3 bases: TGTGCCATCAGTGACCCGACTAGCGGGGGATCTGATACGCAGTATTTT.

The rearrangement joins TRBV28 to TRBJ2-7; 10 positions match TRBD1. The J segment lost 3 bases and the V segment lost 6 bases, leaving 11 bases of the junction unmatched. Germline V gene lookup returns CDR1 MDHEN and CDR2 SYDVKM. This CDR3 is 16 amino acids long. The CDR3 region is CASSLRGDRGFYEQYF. The CDR3 DNA reads as TGTGCCAGCAGCCTCAGGGGGGACAGGGGCTTCTACGAGCAGTACTTC. Variable domain in full (rest from reference TRBV28 and TRBJ2-7): DVKVTQSSRYLVKRTGEKVFLECVQDMDHENMFWYRQDPGLGLRLIYFSYDVKMKEKGDIPEGYSVSREKKERFSLILESASTNQTSMYLCASSLRGDRGFYEQYFGPGTRLTVT.

V usage is TRBV24-1 and J usage is TRBJ2-7; D is unresolved. The V and J ends lost 5 bases and 5 bases respectively, with 15 bases between them. Germline values: CDR1 KGHDR, CDR2 SFDVKD. This CDR3 spans 14 amino acids. The CDR3 region is CATSGPPPTDEQYF. In DNA, the CDR3 is TGTGCCACCAGTGGCCCGCCACCTACGGACGAGCAGTACTTC.

The chain carries TRBV3-1 and TRBJ2-1; perhaps TRBD1 as D (6 bases). The CDR3 is made up of 15 amino acids. Germline V gene lookup returns CDR1 LGHDT and CDR2 YNNKEL (reference sequence). The V and J ends lost 4 bases and 0 bases respectively, with 10 bases between them. The CDR3 nucleotides read TGTGCCAGCAGCCCCCGGGACATCTCCTACAATGAGCAGTTCTTC. Protein product: CASSPRDISYNEQFF.

The chain combines TRBV20-1 with TRBJ2-1; 8 bases are a match to TRBD2. The germline V gene has CDR1 DFQATT and CDR2 SNEGSKA (reference sequence). CDR3 length: 14 amino acids. Losses at the gene ends were 4 bases for V and 0 bases for J; bases not matched to a gene: 2. CDR3 DNA: TGCAGTGCTAACAGCGGGAGCTCCTACAATGAGCAGTTCTTC. It translates to CSANSGSSYNEQFF.

In its sample, this clonotype was seen many times. This sequence joins TRBV5-1 and TRBJ2-1; D not certain. V dropped 4 bases and J dropped 2 bases, with 7 bases sitting between them. This CDR3 comprises 13 residues. Germline lookup yields CDR1 SGHRS and CDR2 YFSETQ. CDR3 region: CASSQTAYNEQFF. Written as DNA, the CDR3 is TGCGCCAGCAGCCAAACAGCCTACAATGAGCAGTTCTTC.

This clonotype was seen more than once but under ten times. The rearrangement joins TRBV7-9 to TRBJ2-1; D unresolved. This CDR3 is 17 amino acids long. Germline V gene sequence: CDR1 SEHNR, CDR2 FQNEAQ (reference sequence). Trimming took 2 bases from V and 5 from J, leaving 19 bases between them. The CDR3 DNA sequence: TGTGCCAGCAGCTTATACGGTTCTGGGAAACCTCACAATGAGCAGTTCTTC. Translating it yields CASSLYGSGKPHNEQFF.

The rearrangement links TRBV20-1 to TRBJ2-5, with D hard to call. Germline values: CDR1 DFQATT, CDR2 SNEGSKA (reference sequence). V lost 0 bases, J lost 5 bases, and 7 bases lay in between. The CDR3 spans 12 residues. The CDR3 bases are TGCAGTGCTAGAGATCGGTGGGAGACCCAGTACTTC. Protein: CSARDRWETQYF.

This clonotype was seen only a few times. This chain uses TRBV5-5 with TRBJ2-6; 9 nucleotides agree with TRBD1. Looked up from germline, CDR1 is SGHKS and CDR2 is YYEKEE (reference sequence). CDR3 size: 18 residues. J lost 0 bases, V lost 4 bases, and 8 bases had no gene match. CDR3 coding DNA: TGTGCCAGCAGCCCGTATCCGGGACAGGGCTCTGGGGCCAACGTCCTGACTTTC. This translates into CASSPYPGQGSGANVLTF.

The chain uses TRBV4-1 and TRBJ2-1, with TRBD2 matching over 9 bases. This CDR3 contains 19 residues. In germline, CDR1 is MGHRA, CDR2 YSYEKL. With 0 bases clipped from V and 2 bases from J, the junction kept 11 bases outside the gene matches. CDR3 in amino acids: CASSQDRGTSLAPYNEQFF. CDR3 DNA sequence: TGCGCCAGCAGCCAAGATAGAGGGACTAGCTTGGCCCCCTACAATGAGCAGTTCTTC.

The chain links TRBV5-1 to TRBJ2-1; 14 bases fit TRBD2. The CDR3 contains 16 residues. V was clipped by 4 bases and J by 9 bases; unmatched bases: 9. Germline CDR1 and CDR2: SGHRS and YFSETQ. The DNA of the CDR3 is TGCGCCAGCAGCCCGGGACTAGCGGGAGCCCTCCGTGAGCAGTTCTTC. Translation: CASSPGLAGALREQFF.

The V and J genes are TRBV7-6 and TRBJ2-2; 9 bases fit TRBD2. The ends lost 1 base at V and 4 bases at J; junction bases unmatched: 7. The V gene's germline CDR1 is SGHVS and CDR2 FNYEAQ. The CDR3 sequence is 17 residues long. DNA for the CDR3: TGTGCCAGCAGCTTAGAAGTTGGCGGGGGGGGCACCGGGGAGCTGTTTTTT. It encodes CASSLEVGGGGTGELFF. Combining the CDR3 with reference TRBV7-6 and TRBJ2-2 gives the whole variable domain GAGVSQSPRYKVTKRGQDVALRCDPISGHVSLYWYRQALGQGPEFLTYFNYEAQQDKSGLPNDRFSAERPEGSISTLTIQRTEQRDSAMYRCASSLEVGGGGTGELFFGEGSRLTVL.

This clonotype was picked up many times. V and J are TRBV10-3 and TRBJ2-7, with 9 bases fitting TRBD2. Germline CDR1 ENHRY, CDR2 SYGVKD. CDR3 length equals 14 residues. Losses at the gene ends were 6 bases for V and 4 bases for J; bases not matched to a gene: 7. The CDR3 sequence is CAISLTSGLYEQYF. Written as DNA, the CDR3 is TGTGCCATCAGCCTGACTAGCGGCCTTTACGAGCAGTACTTC.